Below, 27 T cell receptor beta chains from the same sample are listed, as sequenced in a study of blood T cell repertoires in COVID-19. Only in-frame clones appear in the TCRdb table, and some are missing; sequencing was by immunoSEQ multiplex PCR. The data contain 200,000 to 300,000 clones, nearly 90% of them singletons. The source material was peripheral blood. All receptors derive from a man aged 18 to 35 with active or convalescent COVID-19.

The chain joins TRBV6-5 to TRBJ1-3, with D perhaps matching TRBD1 (6 bases). The CDR3 contains 15 residues. Germline loops: CDR1 MNHEY, CDR2 SVGAGI. Trimming took off 6 bases at V and 4 bases at J, with 16 bases between the two ends. The DNA for the CDR3 is TGTGCCAGCAGCTCAGGGACAACGACGGGAAACACCATATATTTT. It yields the protein CASSSGTTTGNTIYF.

The rearrangement uses TRBV28 and TRBJ1-1, with TRBD1 identical over 11 bases. Germline CDR1 MDHEN, CDR2 SYDVKM. This CDR3 is 14 amino acids long. With 4 bases clipped from V and 3 bases from J, the junction kept 1 base outside the gene matches. CDR3 amino acids: CASSWDRGDTEAFF. The CDR3 nucleotides read TGTGCCAGCAGTTGGGACAGGGGGGACACTGAAGCTTTCTTT.

CDR3 amino acids: CASSWGQGFTDTQYF. CDR3 in DNA: TGTGCCAGCAGCTGGGGACAGGGGTTCACAGATACGCAGTATTTT. The chain has TRBV28 and TRBJ2-3, with 10 bases aligning to TRBD1. The germline gives CDR1 MDHEN, CDR2 SYDVKM. This CDR3 comprises 15 residues. The V and J ends lost 6 bases and 2 bases, in that order; junction bases with no gene match: 5. The variable domain in full, completed from reference TRBV28 and TRBJ2-3, reads DVKVTQSSRYLVKRTGEKVFLECVQDMDHENMFWYRQDPGLGLRLIYFSYDVKMKEKGDIPEGYSVSREKKERFSLILESASTNQTSMYLCASSWGQGFTDTQYFGPGTRLTVL.

The count of this clone is one. The chain links TRBV18 to TRBJ2-4; D call uncertain. V was shortened by 3 bases and J by 0 bases, with 15 bases between the two germline ends. The CDR3 extends over 17 amino acids. In germline, CDR1 is KGHSH, CDR2 LQKENI. This CDR3 reads CASSPVSVEIAKNIQYF. The CDR3 coding sequence is TGTGCCAGCTCACCGGTCTCCGTTGAGATAGCCAAAAACATTCAGTACTTC.

CDR3 sequence reads: CASSLQGAGTEAFF. CDR3 nucleotide sequence: TGTGCCAGCAGCTTACAGGGGGCAGGAACTGAAGCTTTCTTT. The V call is TRBV7-2, the J call TRBJ1-1; 8 bases are a match to TRBD1. CDR3 length: 14 residues. V lost 2 bases to trimming and J lost 5 bases; unmatched junction nucleotides: 4. Germline V gene sequence: CDR1 SGHTA, CDR2 FQGNSA.

This sequence joins TRBV6-5 and TRBJ2-5, with 10 bases identical to TRBD1. The V gene end was trimmed by 5 bases and the J gene end by 5 bases; junction bases not matched to a gene: 5. The germline V gene has CDR1 MNHEY and CDR2 SVGAGI. This CDR3 contains 14 residues. CDR3 DNA sequence: TGTGCCAGCAGTCCGACAGGGGGCGGGGAGACCCAGTACTTC. It is translated as CASSPTGGGETQYF.

CDR3 nucleotides: TGTGCCACCAGCCGGCGGGATTTCTACGAGCAGTACTTC. Amino acids: CATSRRDFYEQYF. V is TRBV15 and J is TRBJ2-7, with D tentatively TRBD2 (6 bases). The V and J ends lost 5 bases and 3 bases respectively, with 11 bases between them. The CDR3 runs to 13 residues. Germline-derived CDR1 and CDR2 are LNHNV and YYDKDF (reference sequence).

The CDR3 region has the DNA TGTGCCAGCAGCCAAGCGGCAAACCTACCAGGTTATGGCTACACCTTC. This translates into CASSQAANLPGYGYTF. The chain employs TRBV3-1 (or the pseudogene TRBV3-2) and TRBJ1-2, with D unclear. The germline V gene encodes CDR1 LGHDT and CDR2 YNNKEL (reference sequence). The CDR3 is 16 residues long. Trimming shortened V by 1 base and J by 5 bases, and 17 bases separated the two germline ends.

V and J are TRBV7-2 and TRBJ2-1; 9 bases map to TRBD1. Unmatched junction bases numbered 8, after V lost 5 bases and J lost 0 bases. This CDR3 spans 17 amino acids. Germline assignment: CDR1 SGHTA and CDR2 FQGNSA. CDR3 DNA: TGTGCCAGCAGCCCCGGACAGGGGCGGGGCTCCTACAATGAGCAGTTCTTC. Residues: CASSPGQGRGSYNEQFF.

The J gene is TRBJ2-2, the V gene TRBV2; D possibly corresponds to TRBD1 (6 bases). V lost 5 bases and J 4 bases, leaving 14 bases between the germline ends. CDR3 length: 15 residues. Germline lookup yields CDR1 SNHLY and CDR2 FYNNEI. The CDR3 nucleotides read TGTGCCAGCAGTTTGGACAGAAGCGGCACCGGGGAGCTGTTTTTT. This translates into CASSLDRSGTGELFF.

The V call is TRBV5-4, the J call TRBJ2-2; D is unclear. This CDR3 is built from 16 residues. Germline-derived CDR1 and CDR2 are SGHNT and YYREEE (reference sequence). Trimming removed 4 bases from V and 2 bases from J, with 15 bases in between. CDR3 coding DNA: TGTGCCAGCAGCGTCATACACTCTAGTAACACCGGGGAGCTGTTTTTT. Protein: CASSVIHSSNTGELFF.

The chain joins TRBV5-6 to TRBJ2-7, with 9 bases lining up with TRBD2. Germline CDR1 reads SGHDT; CDR2 reads YYEEEE. Losses at the gene ends were 0 bases for V and 5 bases for J; bases not matched to a gene: 6. The CDR3 has 15 amino acids. For the CDR3, the DNA is TGTGCCAGCAGCTTGGTCGGGACTAGCATCCACGAGCAGTACTTC. This encodes CASSLVGTSIHEQYF.

This sequence joins TRBV27 and TRBJ2-1; no clear D gene. Trimming cost V 5 bases and J 5 bases, with 13 bases left between them. Per the germline V gene, CDR1 is MNHEY and CDR2 is SMNVEV (reference sequence). The CDR3 covers 14 residues. This CDR3 reads CASSMVGANNEQFF. For the CDR3, the DNA is TGTGCCAGCAGTATGGTAGGAGCGAACAATGAGCAGTTCTTC.

The chain combines TRBV25-1 with TRBJ2-3; the D gene is possibly TRBD1 (6 bases). The CDR3 length is 16 residues. The V end lost 4 bases, the J end lost 0 bases, and 14 bases lay between the germline ends. The V gene's germline CDR1 is MGHDK and CDR2 SYGVNS. CDR3 sequence reads: CASSAGAVISTDTQYF. The CDR3 DNA follows: TGTGCCAGCAGTGCAGGGGCGGTAATTAGCACAGATACGCAGTATTTT.

The table lists this clone with a count of one. The chain is built from TRBV19 and TRBJ1-5, with D tentatively TRBD1 (5 bases). V was trimmed by 5 bases and J by 0 bases, leaving 20 bases between them. Germline loops: CDR1 LNHDA, CDR2 SQIVND (reference sequence). The CDR3 sequence is 18 residues long. The CDR3 nucleotides are TGTGCCAGTAGTCCGCGCGGCAGCTGGGACTATAGCAATCAGCCCCAGCATTTT. It codes for CASSPRGSWDYSNQPQHF.

This clone was seen a single time. V is TRBV25-1 and J is TRBJ1-2, with TRBD1 matching over 8 bases. The length of the CDR3 is 15 residues. Trimming at V came to 0 bases and at J to 3 bases, leaving 3 bases not matched to a gene. Looked up from germline, CDR1 is MGHDK and CDR2 is SYGVNS. The CDR3 protein is CASSEYSTGDYGYTF. The CDR3 bases are TGTGCCAGCAGTGAATATTCGACAGGGGACTATGGCTACACCTTC.

CDR3: CASSLEPRDNDYGYTF. CDR3 DNA sequence: TGTGCCAGCAGCTTAGAGCCCCGGGACAACGACTATGGCTACACCTTC. This chain uses TRBV7-6 with TRBJ1-2, with D possibly TRBD1 on 6 matching bases. This CDR3 has 16 residues. The V end lost 1 base, the J end lost 3 bases, and 15 bases lay between the germline ends. Germline values: CDR1 SGHVS, CDR2 FNYEAQ.

The chain uses TRBV7-6 and TRBJ2-2; D gene unclear. Germline V CDR1 and CDR2: SGHVS, FNYEAQ. Trimming pared 5 bases from V and 8 bases from J, leaving 6 bases between. This CDR3 is built from 11 residues. In DNA, the CDR3 is TGTGCCAGCAGCACCGAGGGGGAGCTGTTTTTT. It encodes CASSTEGELFF.

The J gene is TRBJ2-3, the V gene TRBV4-3, with 15 bases fitting TRBD2. This CDR3 has 16 amino acids. Germline V gene lookup returns CDR1 LGHNA and CDR2 YSLEER. Trimming at V came to 4 bases and at J to 7 bases, leaving 6 bases not matched to a gene. The CDR3 is CASSRGLAGGQYTQYF. CDR3 sequence (DNA): TGCGCCAGCAGCCGGGGACTAGCGGGAGGTCAATATACGCAGTATTTT.

The chain couples TRBV5-1 to TRBJ2-1, with TRBD2 identical over 8 bases. The CDR3 has 14 amino acids. Looked up from germline, CDR1 is SGHRS and CDR2 is YFSETQ. After removal of 0 bases from V and 6 bases from J, the junction contained 2 bases not matched to a gene. CDR3 loop: CASSLAGGANEQFF. For the CDR3, the DNA is TGCGCCAGCAGCTTGGCCGGGGGGGCCAATGAGCAGTTCTTC.

The table lists this clone with a count of one. The chain couples TRBV3-1 (or the pseudogene TRBV3-2) to TRBJ2-1; 7 bases fit TRBD2. The V segment lost 0 bases and the J segment 2 bases; nucleotides outside the gene matches: 1. The CDR3 extends over 15 amino acids. The germline gives CDR1 LGHDT, CDR2 YNNKEL (reference sequence). CDR3 DNA: TGTGCCAGCAGCCAAGAAGGGACTACCTACAATGAGCAGTTCTTC. Translated, it gives CASSQEGTTYNEQFF.

This sequence joins TRBV11-3 and TRBJ2-1, with TRBD2 matching over 11 bases. Germline loops: CDR1 SGHNT, CDR2 YENEEA. This CDR3 region has 16 residues. With 5 bases clipped from V and 5 bases from J, the junction kept 8 bases outside the gene matches. Here the CDR3 DNA reads TGTGCCAGCAGCCACTACGGGACTAGCGGTCACAATGAGCAGTTCTTC. Translating it yields CASSHYGTSGHNEQFF.

This chain joins TRBV7-2 and TRBJ2-5, with a weak D call TRBD2 (6 bases). V dropped 3 bases and J dropped 2 bases, with 16 bases sitting between them. The CDR3 has 16 amino acids. CDR1 is SGHTA, CDR2 FQGNSA, per germline. The CDR3 bases are TGTGCCAGCAGCTTCGGGAGTGGTCGGGGACAAGAGACCCAGTACTTC. Amino acids: CASSFGSGRGQETQYF.

This clone turned up a few times. The chain recombines TRBV5-4 with TRBJ2-2; TRBD1 matches at 8 bases. The CDR3 length is 15 residues. J was trimmed by 0 bases and V by 3 bases; bases with no gene match: 1. Germline assignment: CDR1 SGHNT and CDR2 YYREEE (reference sequence). CDR3 loop: CASSSDRANTGELFF. The CDR3 nucleotides read TGTGCCAGCAGCTCGGACAGGGCGAACACCGGGGAGCTGTTTTTT.

The V gene is TRBV10-3, the J gene TRBJ2-2; TRBD2 aligns across 11 bases. The CDR3 is 15 residues long. The germline gives CDR1 ENHRY, CDR2 SYGVKD. V lost 9 bases and J lost 1; bases outside the gene matches: 4. The CDR3 DNA follows: TGTGCCATTAGAGGGACTAGCGGGAACACCGGGGAGCTGTTTTTT. It codes for CAIRGTSGNTGELFF.

The chain couples TRBV5-4 to TRBJ2-1; a possible D gene is TRBD2 (6 bases). Germline-derived CDR1 and CDR2 are SGHNT and YYREEE (reference sequence). There are 15 residues in the CDR3. The V gene lost 2 bases and the J gene lost 5 bases, with 14 bases spanning the gap. The CDR3 bases are TGTGCCAGCAGCTTTATCGCGGGAAGGAACAATGAGCAGTTCTTC. It translates to CASSFIAGRNNEQFF.

In DNA, the CDR3 is TGTGCCAGCAGCTTAGTTGGCGGGAGTCGTTACGAGCAGTACTTC. Residues: CASSLVGGSRYEQYF. The chain links TRBV11-2 to TRBJ2-7; 7 bases align to TRBD2. This CDR3 is 15 amino acids long. Germline-derived CDR1 and CDR2 are SGHAT and FQNNGV. V lost 1 base to trimming and J lost 4 bases; unmatched junction nucleotides: 7. Supplemented by reference TRBV11-2 and TRBJ2-7, the full variable domain reads EAGVAQSPRYKIIEKRQSVAFWCNPISGHATLYWYQQILGQGPKLLIQFQNNGVVDDSQLPKDRFSAERLKGVDSTLKIQPAKLEDSAVYLCASSLVGGSRYEQYFGPGTRLTVT.